This entry lists 29 T cell receptor beta chains sequenced from one sample in a study of shared clonotypes between healthy human individuals. Clones were sequenced by immunoSEQ multiplex PCR, and TCRdb holds only the in-frame ones, with some missing. The data hold a few million clones, with under 95% observed a single time. The specimen sequenced was naive CD4+ T cells from PBMCs. Subset defined: CD45RA+ positively selected. The origin of the receptors is a man aged 18 to 29 in good health. Some clones in this sample may be carry-over from other donors' samples.

This chain joins TRBV6-4 and TRBJ1-1, with D possibly matching TRBD1 (5 bases). The CDR3 totals 15 residues. Looked up from germline, CDR1 is MRHNA and CDR2 is SNTAGT. Between the trimmed V and J ends, which lost 5 bases and 1 base, there was a span of 14 bases. CDR3 in amino acids: CASSIRRDGNTEAFF. The CDR3 region has the DNA TGTGCCAGCAGTATTCGTCGGGACGGGAACACTGAAGCTTTCTTT.

The chain carries TRBV15 and TRBJ1-2; no firm D call. The CDR3 totals 17 residues. The V end was cut by 0 bases, the J end by 6 bases, with 20 bases between. The germline V gene encodes CDR1 LNHNV and CDR2 YYDKDF (reference sequence). This CDR3 reads CATSRDPGLRGLHGYTF. The DNA for the CDR3 is TGTGCCACCAGCAGAGACCCCGGACTCAGAGGGCTACATGGCTACACCTTC.

V usage is TRBV7-2 and J usage is TRBJ1-5, with a possible D match to TRBD1 (6 bases). Germline values: CDR1 SGHTA, CDR2 FQGNSA. The CDR3 loop spans 14 amino acids. Trimming pared 6 bases from V and 9 bases from J, leaving 18 bases between. The CDR3 DNA follows: TGTGCCAGCAGTTCACAGGGCTCGGTGGGGCCCCAGCATTTT. This translates into CASSSQGSVGPQHF.

J is TRBJ2-1 and V is TRBV29-1, with a weak D call TRBD1 (6 bases). Trimming left V 4 bases short and J 7 bases short, with 14 bases between. Germline values: CDR1 SQVTM, CDR2 ANQGSEA. The CDR3 has 13 amino acids. The CDR3, as DNA: TGCAGCGTTGCGAGGGGGACAAGGAATGAGCAGTTCTTC. Protein: CSVARGTRNEQFF.

The chain joins TRBV5-6 to TRBJ2-7; 9 positions agree with TRBD2. After removal of 5 bases from V and 2 bases from J, the junction contained 11 bases not matched to a gene. This CDR3 has 16 amino acids. Germline-derived CDR1 and CDR2 are SGHDT and YYEEEE. CDR3 residues: CASRGEGTSPTYEQYF. The CDR3 region has the DNA TGTGCCAGCAGAGGGGAGGGGACTAGCCCAACCTACGAGCAGTACTTC.

The rearrangement links TRBV6-1 to TRBJ2-5; tentatively, D is TRBD1 (6 bases). CDR3 length: 15 amino acids. The ends were cut back, 4 bases at V and 5 bases at J, with 17 bases in the middle. Germline CDR1 is MNHNS and CDR2 is SASEGT. The DNA of the CDR3 is TGTGCCAGCAGTGGTTATGGGGGCGACTGGGAGACCCAGTACTTC. This sequence encodes CASSGYGGDWETQYF.

There are a few counts of this clone. Other DNA sequences in the sample encode the same CDR3. The chain uses TRBV30 and TRBJ1-3; D unclear. V was clipped by 0 bases and J by 4 bases, with 7 bases between them. CDR1 and CDR2 (germline): GTSNPN, SVGIG (reference sequence). The CDR3 is 13 residues long. CDR3 sequence reads: CAWSVSGGNTIYF. CDR3 nucleotide sequence: TGTGCCTGGAGTGTATCCGGGGGAAACACCATATATTTT.

The chain uses TRBV30 and TRBJ1-5; 7 nucleotides agree with TRBD1. Per germline, CDR1 GTSNPN and CDR2 SVGIG (reference sequence). Trimming at V came to 2 bases and at J to 6 bases, leaving 4 bases not matched to a gene. This CDR3 is built from 13 residues. The CDR3 DNA reads as TGTGCCTGGAGTACAGGGGTTATTCAGCCCCAGCATTTT. Translated, it gives CAWSTGVIQPQHF.

The CDR3 here is CASSQDIFLSEQYF. Here the CDR3 DNA reads TGCGCCAGCAGCCAAGATATTTTCCTTTCCGAGCAGTACTTC. The gene calls are TRBV4-3 and TRBJ2-7; D unresolved. The length of the CDR3 is 14 residues. CDR1 and CDR2 (germline): LGHNA, YSLEER. Trimming stripped 0 bases from V and 6 bases from J, with 12 bases between.

This chain joins TRBV7-9 and TRBJ2-7; D might be TRBD1 (6 bases). The V gene's germline CDR1 is SEHNR and CDR2 FQNEAQ (reference sequence). This CDR3 has 14 residues. V was pared by 3 bases and J by 4 bases, with 13 bases between. The CDR3 DNA follows: TGTGCCAGCAGCTTGTCCGGGACACAATACGAGCAGTACTTC. Its protein product is CASSLSGTQYEQYF.

V and J are TRBV10-2 and TRBJ1-1; TRBD1 agrees at 8 bases. CDR1 and CDR2 from the germline V gene are WSHSY and SAAADI. The CDR3 is made up of 14 amino acids. Germline trimming cut 6 bases from V and 1 base from J; bases unmatched to any gene: 4. The CDR3 DNA sequence: TGCGCCAGCAGCCGACAGGGGAGGAACACTGAAGCTTTCTTT. Translated: CASSRQGRNTEAFF.

V gene TRBV7-9 combines with J gene TRBJ2-7; D could derive from TRBD1 or TRBD2 (5 bases each). The length of the CDR3 is 14 residues. Germline V gene sequence: CDR1 SEHNR, CDR2 FQNEAQ (reference sequence). V lost 5 bases to trimming and J lost 3 bases, with 14 bases between them. The CDR3 DNA sequence: TGTGCCAGCAGCCGCCCCCCGGGGCGCTACGAGCAGTACTTC. Translating gives CASSRPPGRYEQYF.

The chain carries TRBV28 and TRBJ2-7; no definite D call. The germline V and J ends were trimmed by 6 bases and 0 bases, with 12 bases remaining between them. The CDR3 is 14 amino acids. CDR1 and CDR2 (germline): MDHEN, SYDVKM. The CDR3 nucleotides read TGTGCCAGCAGCAAAACACCCAGCTCCTACGAGCAGTACTTC. Translation gives CASSKTPSSYEQYF.

The CDR3 DNA reads as TGTGCCAGCAGTTCTAGTTGGGGGCGCGGCACAGATACGCAGTATTTT. Protein sequence: CASSSSWGRGTDTQYF. V and J are TRBV28 and TRBJ2-3; tentatively, D is TRBD1 (6 bases). CDR3 length equals 16 residues. The germline V gene has CDR1 MDHEN and CDR2 SYDVKM. V was trimmed by 4 bases and J by 1 base, leaving 15 bases between them.

Turning to this clone: Other DNA sequences of this sample code for an identical CDR3. The chain employs TRBV19 and TRBJ2-7; D call uncertain. The CDR3 has 11 residues. Trimming removed 3 bases at V and 6 bases at J, with 6 bases between. The germline V gene has CDR1 LNHDA and CDR2 SQIVND (reference sequence). The CDR3 sequence: CASSIGLEQYF. The CDR3 nucleotides are TGTGCCAGTAGTATCGGGCTCGAGCAGTACTTC.

The CDR3, as DNA: TGTGCCAGCAGTGAGGTAGGGACAAACCCGGCCTACGAGCAGTACTTC. It is translated as CASSEVGTNPAYEQYF. This chain uses TRBV2 with TRBJ2-7, with D possibly matching TRBD1 (6 bases). Germline V gene sequence: CDR1 SNHLY, CDR2 FYNNEI. V was pared by 3 bases and J by 2 bases, with 17 bases between. This CDR3 is built from 16 residues.

This clone was detected only once. J is TRBJ2-7 and V is TRBV15; D unresolved. This CDR3 comprises 16 residues. Looked up from germline, CDR1 is LNHNV and CDR2 is YYDKDF (reference sequence). Trimming took 0 bases from V and 0 from J, leaving 12 bases between them. The CDR3 nucleotides read TGTGCCACCAGCAGAGATAATCCACGGTTCTCCTACGAGCAGTACTTC. It specifies CATSRDNPRFSYEQYF.

The chain employs TRBV5-5 and TRBJ1-1; the D is unclear. CDR3 length: 13 amino acids. The V end lost 4 bases, the J end lost 1 base, and 8 bases lay between the germline ends. Germline-derived CDR1 and CDR2 are SGHKS and YYEKEE (reference sequence). CDR3 residues: CASSPRANTEAFF. The CDR3 coding sequence is TGTGCCAGCAGCCCCCGAGCGAACACTGAAGCTTTCTTT.

This chain connects TRBV11-3 to TRBJ2-2; 8 bases are a match to TRBD1. Germline V gene data show CDR1 as SGHNT and CDR2 as YENEEA. This CDR3 has 16 residues. Trimming cost V 1 base and J 3 bases; bases outside gene matches: 4. The CDR3 nucleotides are TGTGCCAGCAGCTTAGGGACAGGGTATTACACCGGGGAGCTGTTTTTT. Protein product: CASSLGTGYYTGELFF.

V is TRBV19 and J is TRBJ1-1, with unresolved D. V lost 6 bases, J lost 2 bases, and 16 bases lay in between. Germline lookup yields CDR1 LNHDA and CDR2 SQIVND (reference sequence). CDR3 size: 15 residues. As DNA, the CDR3 is TGTGCCAGTAGGTCATTGTCGACGGAAAACACTGAAGCTTTCTTT. This sequence encodes CASRSLSTENTEAFF.

The chain carries TRBV6-1 and TRBJ2-7, with D possibly matching TRBD1 (5 bases). Looked up from germline, CDR1 is MNHNS and CDR2 is SASEGT. Trimming pared 2 bases from V and 6 bases from J, leaving 11 bases between. This CDR3 has 13 amino acids. CDR3 residues: CASSESGAGEQYF. The CDR3 region has the DNA TGTGCCAGCAGTGAATCTGGGGCCGGCGAGCAGTACTTC.

This clone showed up just once. This rearrangement joins TRBV18 to TRBJ2-1; 8 bases match TRBD2. The trim removed 3 bases at V and 8 bases at J, leaving 15 bases unmatched. The germline gives CDR1 KGHSH, CDR2 LQKENI. The CDR3 consists of 17 residues. CDR3 DNA: TGTGCCAGCTCACCCTCGGCTAGCGGGTCGGGTTACCATGAGCAGTTCTTC. This encodes CASSPSASGSGYHEQFF.

The chain links TRBV5-6 to TRBJ2-7, with a weak D call TRBD1 (7 bases). This CDR3 has 16 amino acids. Germline assignment: CDR1 SGHDT and CDR2 YYEEEE. Trimming took off 0 bases at V and 3 bases at J, with 16 bases between the two ends. DNA of the CDR3: TGTGCCAGCAGCTTGGACCCCCGGGGGACAGTCTACGAGCAGTACTTC. Amino acid sequence: CASSLDPRGTVYEQYF.

This chain connects TRBV5-1 to TRBJ2-5; 8 nucleotides agree with TRBD2. The length of the CDR3 is 15 residues. From germline, CDR1 is SGHRS and CDR2 YFSETQ. J lost 5 bases, V lost 5 bases, and 11 bases had no gene match. The chain's CDR3 is CASSYTGTSDETQYF. DNA of the CDR3: TGCGCCAGCAGTTATACCGGGACTAGTGACGAGACCCAGTACTTC.

The V and J genes are TRBV4-2 and TRBJ2-1; 10 nucleotides agree with TRBD2. The CDR3 is 21 residues long. The trim removed 2 bases at V and 0 bases at J, leaving 16 bases unmatched. Germline V gene sequence: CDR1 LGHNA, CDR2 YNFKEQ. CDR3 DNA sequence: TGTGCCAGCAGCCAAAGATTGGCTAGCGGGAGCCCCGCGAGCTCCTACAATGAGCAGTTCTTC. It specifies CASSQRLASGSPASSYNEQFF.

The chain links TRBV9 to TRBJ1-2, with D possibly matching TRBD1 (6 bases). The V end was cut by 3 bases, the J end by 7 bases, with 16 bases between. This CDR3 is 14 amino acids long. The germline V gene encodes CDR1 SGDLS and CDR2 YYNGEE. CDR3 loop: CASSETGTSSGYTF. The CDR3 DNA reads TGTGCCAGCAGCGAAACCGGGACATCGAGTGGCTACACCTTC.

This sequence joins TRBV7-9 and TRBJ2-5; TRBD2 is a possible D gene (6 bases). Germline CDR1 reads SEHNR; CDR2 reads FQNEAQ (reference sequence). Trimming took off 1 base at V and 7 bases at J, with 16 bases between the two ends. There are 15 residues in the CDR3. The CDR3 sequence: CASSLVAWGDGTQYF. Written as DNA, the CDR3 is TGTGCCAGCAGCTTAGTGGCGTGGGGGGACGGGACCCAGTACTTC.

The V and J genes are TRBV6-1 and TRBJ2-7, with a tentative D call TRBD1 (7 bases). The CDR3 runs 14 residues. The germline V gene has CDR1 MNHNS and CDR2 SASEGT. Trimming removed 5 bases at V and 4 bases at J, with 15 bases between. CDR3 bases: TGTGCCAGCAGTAGGCGGGACAGAGAATACGAGCAGTACTTC. Protein product: CASSRRDREYEQYF.

This sequence joins TRBV7-2 and TRBJ1-2; TRBD1 aligns across 9 bases. The CDR3 runs to 14 residues. V was pared by 2 bases and J by 12 bases, with 10 bases of the junction left unmatched. Germline V lookup: CDR1 SGHTA, CDR2 FQGNSA. The CDR3 loop reads CASSLSQGALGNTF. The CDR3 DNA is TGTGCCAGCAGCTTATCACAGGGGGCGCTAGGTAACACCTTC. Complete variable domain (other parts from reference TRBV7-2 and TRBJ1-2): GAGVSQSPSNKVTEKGKDVELRCDPISGHTALYWYRQSLGQGLEFLIYFQGNSAPDKSGLPSDRFSAERTGGSVSTLTIQRTQQEDSAVYLCASSLSQGALGNTFGSGTRLTVV.